A selection of T cell receptor beta chains follows, all from one sample in a study of control samples from healthy donors and cancer patients. Generated by immunoSEQ multiplex PCR, the TCRdb table keeps only in-frame clones and is missing some. The sample lists about 170,000 clones; 94% were seen once. Specimen: blood. The origin of the receptors is a young woman in good health. Both conserved end residues are part of each CDR3.

J: TRBJ1-1; V: TRBV27; CDR3: CASRGTGAGGEAFF
J: TRBJ2-5; V: TRBV13; CDR3: CASSLITEETQYF
J: TRBJ2-5; V: TRBV29-1; CDR3: CSVTQETQYF
J: TRBJ1-1; V: TRBV4-3; CDR3: CASSSKEAFF
J: TRBJ2-1; V: TRBV7-8; CDR3: CASSQTLYNEQFF
J: TRBJ1-2; V: TRBV12-3/TRBV12-4; CDR3: CASSFKANYGYTF
J: TRBJ1-4; V: TRBV2; CDR3: CASRASPGSTNEKLFF
J: TRBJ1-1; V: TRBV7-2; CDR3: CAGSLAPDLGFEAFF
J: TRBJ1-2; V: TRBV2; CDR3: CASPGATGYTF
J: TRBJ2-7; V: TRBV6-1; CDR3: CASSELGGRLGFYEQYF
J: TRBJ2-3; V: TRBV19; CDR3: CASSIRVTDTQYF
J: TRBJ2-5; V: TRBV9; CDR3: CASSVEGGHGETQYF
J: TRBJ1-5; V: TRBV7-2; CDR3: CASSLVSQVSNQPQHF
J: TRBJ2-1; V: TRBV5-1; CDR3: CASSLAGGINEQFF
J: TRBJ2-7; V: TRBV28; CDR3: CASTPQGVSVWGQYF
J: TRBJ2-3; V: TRBV11-3; CDR3: CASSLVRGPNTQYF
J: TRBJ1-1; V: TRBV28; CDR3: CATGPDRGFVSTEAFF
J: TRBJ2-7; V: TRBV5-8; CDR3: CASSLEKTEYEQYF
J: TRBJ1-2; V: TRBV7-9; CDR3: CASSPSGRLDYGYTF